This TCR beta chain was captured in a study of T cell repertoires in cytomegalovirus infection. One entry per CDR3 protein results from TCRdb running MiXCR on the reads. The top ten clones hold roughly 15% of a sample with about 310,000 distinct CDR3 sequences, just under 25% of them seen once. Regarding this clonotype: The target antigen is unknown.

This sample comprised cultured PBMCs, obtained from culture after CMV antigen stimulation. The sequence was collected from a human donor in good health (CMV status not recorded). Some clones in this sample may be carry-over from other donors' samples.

The CDR3 loop reads CASRPYGAGPYEQYV. As DNA, the CDR3 is TGTGCCAGCAGACCTTATGGCGCAGGACCTTACGAGCAGTACGTC. The J gene is TRBJ2-7, the V gene TRBV6-2 or TRBV6-3, with unresolved D. Per the germline V gene, CDR1 is MNHEY and CDR2 is SVGEGT. V lost 6 bases to trimming and J lost 4 bases, with 19 bases between them. CDR3 size: 15 residues.